This T cell receptor beta chain appears in the sequencing data of a study of regulatory T cells in long-lasting Graves disease. The time point: newly diagnosed GD, antithyroid drugs for less than 3 months. Preparation of the TCR library used RNA extracted from PBMCs. At least ten counts were recorded for this clonotype. Trimming removed 5 bases from V and 1 base from J, with 15 bases in between. This CDR3 comprises 15 residues. The germline gives CDR1 SGHAT, CDR2 FQNNGV. iRepertoire HTBI primers and Arm-PCR of CDR3 regions built TCR beta libraries. MiXCR was run by TCRdb on the multiplex PCR reads, yielding one entry per CDR3 protein. The profile shows some 220,000 distinct CDR3 sequences, around a fifth of them singletons. The same data also contributed to another study, on T cells in Graves' hyperthyroidism and ophthalmopathy.

This receptor was obtained from a woman aged 25-40 years with Graves disease. Specimen: peripheral blood mononuclear cells (PBMCs), collected at new diagnosis, from a patient treated with antithyroid drugs. The chain uses TRBV11-2 and TRBJ2-7; D is undetermined. CDR3 protein: CASSRHLDASYEQYF. The CDR3, as DNA: TGTGCCAGCAGCCGGCACTTGGACGCTTCCTACGAGCAGTACTTC.